The 8 T cell receptor beta chains below all came from one sample that was sequenced in a study of T cell repertoires in cytomegalovirus infection. These receptors' antigens are unknown. MiXCR, applied by TCRdb to the reads, yields one record per CDR3 protein. The sample shows fewer than 1,000,000 distinct CDR3 sequences, around a third of them seen only once. The material was cultured CD8+ T cells from PBMCs, obtained from culture after CMV antigen stimulation. The origin of the receptors is a human donor in good health (CMV status not recorded). Some clones in this sample may be carry-over from other donors' samples.

Only a few counts were recorded for this clonotype. This sequence joins TRBV6-6 and TRBJ1-1; 8 nucleotides align to TRBD1. CDR1 and CDR2 (germline): MNHNY, SVGAGI (reference sequence). V lost 5 bases and J lost 1; bases outside the gene matches: 9. The CDR3 length is 16 residues. CDR3 coding DNA: TGTGCCAGCAGTGACCTGGACAGGGAGCCGAACACTGAAGCTTTCTTT. Translated, it gives CASSDLDREPNTEAFF.

The chain is built from TRBV12-3 or TRBV12-4 and TRBJ2-7; D could derive from TRBD1 or TRBD2 (6 bases each). Trimming took off 1 base at V and 5 bases at J, with 12 bases between the two ends. This CDR3 has 14 amino acids. DNA for the CDR3: TGTGCCAGCAGTTTAGTCGGGGGCCCGAACGAGCAGTACTTC. It is translated as CASSLVGGPNEQYF.

The V and J genes are TRBV27 and TRBJ1-4; weak D call: TRBD1 (5 bases). Germline values: CDR1 MNHEY, CDR2 SMNVEV (reference sequence). CDR3 length: 13 amino acids. V lost 7 bases to trimming and J lost 8 bases, with 14 bases between them. The CDR3 region is CASKAGQYEKLFF. CDR3 DNA sequence: TGTGCCAGCAAGGCAGGGCAATACGAAAAACTGTTTTTT.

CDR3 sequence (DNA): TGTGCCAGTAGTATACTGGCAGGGGGCACTGAAGCTTTCTTT. It specifies CASSILAGGTEAFF. V usage is TRBV19 and J usage is TRBJ1-1, with 7 bases lining up with TRBD1. The germline V gene encodes CDR1 LNHDA and CDR2 SQIVND (reference sequence). Trimming at V came to 2 bases and at J to 4 bases, leaving 4 bases not matched to a gene. The CDR3 is 14 amino acids.

V and J are TRBV19 and TRBJ1-1; D gene unclear. The ends were cut back, 6 bases at V and 7 bases at J, with 18 bases in the middle. Germline lookup yields CDR1 LNHDA and CDR2 SQIVND (reference sequence). The CDR3 has 14 residues. This CDR3 is CASSPSQGALEAFF. The CDR3 bases are TGTGCCAGTAGCCCCTCCCAAGGTGCCCTTGAAGCTTTCTTT.

The rearrangement joins TRBV28 to TRBJ2-5, with D possibly matching TRBD2 (5 bases). CDR1 is MDHEN and CDR2 is SYDVKM in the germline V gene. The V and J ends lost 4 bases and 2 bases respectively, with 17 bases between them. The CDR3 is made up of 16 amino acids. This chain's CDR3 is CASSYPRTGFQETQYF. DNA for the CDR3: TGTGCCAGCAGTTACCCTAGGACTGGTTTTCAAGAGACCCAGTACTTC. Full variable domain (rest looked up from reference TRBV28 and TRBJ2-5): DVKVTQSSRYLVKRTGEKVFLECVQDMDHENMFWYRQDPGLGLRLIYFSYDVKMKEKGDIPEGYSVSREKKERFSLILESASTNQTSMYLCASSYPRTGFQETQYFGPGTRLLVL.

The chain has TRBV12-3 or TRBV12-4 and TRBJ2-1; D possibly corresponds to TRBD2 (5 bases). V lost 6 bases and J 10 bases, leaving 16 bases between the germline ends. CDR3 length equals 13 residues. CDR3 bases: TGTGCCAGCAGCTCTCAGGAGGCGGGCGAGCAGTTCTTC. Translation gives CASSSQEAGEQFF.

There are many counts of this clonotype. The gene calls are TRBV4-1 and TRBJ1-2; D gene ambiguous. The germline gives CDR1 MGHRA, CDR2 YSYEKL. Trimming removed 1 base from V and 2 bases from J, with 8 bases in between. This CDR3 is built from 14 residues. The CDR3 loop is CASSQVYKNYGYTF. CDR3 DNA: TGCGCCAGCAGCCAAGTGTACAAAAACTATGGCTACACCTTC.